The 18 T cell receptor beta chains given below trace back to one sample, sequenced in a study of cytomegalovirus exposure and HLA in healthy donors. The PCR had 60 Vbeta and 13 Jbeta primers. Clones were read by immunoSEQ multiplex PCR, and TCRdb kept only the in-frame ones, dropping some. This table holds 100,000 to 150,000 clones, less than 75% found once. The sample consisted of PBMCs. These TCRs come from a woman between 35 and 50 years old in good health and CMV-seropositive.

The CDR3 here is CASSFGQPNQPQHF. DNA of the CDR3: TGTGCCAGCAGTTTTGGACAGCCTAATCAGCCCCAGCATTTT. The chain uses TRBV2 and TRBJ1-5; TRBD1 might be the D (6 bases). The CDR3 is made up of 14 amino acids. The V and J ends lost 5 bases and 4 bases respectively, with 12 bases between them. CDR1 and CDR2 from the germline V gene are SNHLY and FYNNEI. The whole variable domain, remainder taken from reference TRBV2 and TRBJ1-5, is EPEVTQTPSHQVTQMGQEVILRCVPISNHLYFYWYRQILGQKVEFLVSFYNNEISEKSEIFDDQFSVERPDGSNFTLKIRSTKLEDSAMYFCASSFGQPNQPQHFGDGTRLSIL.

As DNA, the CDR3 is TGTGCCAGTAGTATAGACCCTTCGGGCGAGCAGTACTTC. This encodes CASSIDPSGEQYF. The chain carries TRBV19 and TRBJ2-7, with unresolved D. This CDR3 spans 13 amino acids. Germline lookup yields CDR1 LNHDA and CDR2 SQIVND (reference sequence). The V gene lost 0 bases and the J gene lost 6 bases, with 9 bases spanning the gap. The full variable domain, in which reference TRBV19 and TRBJ2-7 provide the parts outside the CDR3, is DGGITQSPKYLFRKEGQNVTLSCEQNLNHDAMYWYRQDPGQGLRLIYYSQIVNDFQKGDIAEGYSVSREKKESFPLTVTSAQKNPTAFYLCASSIDPSGEQYFGPGTRLTVT.

This chain joins TRBV5-6 and TRBJ2-2, with 7 positions matching TRBD1. With 4 bases clipped from V and 4 bases from J, the junction kept 4 bases outside the gene matches. The CDR3 runs 14 residues. Germline CDR1 and CDR2: SGHDT and YYEEEE. The CDR3: CASSTTGATGELFF. In DNA form, the CDR3 reads TGTGCCAGCAGCACAACAGGGGCCACCGGGGAGCTGTTTTTT. Using reference TRBV5-6 and TRBJ2-2 for the parts outside the CDR3, the full variable domain is DAGVTQSPTHLIKTRGQQVTLRCSPKSGHDTVSWYQQALGQGPQFIFQYYEEEERQRGNFPDRFSGHQFPNYSSELNVNALLLGDSALYLCASSTTGATGELFFGEGSRLTVL.

There are a few counts of this clone. The rearrangement uses TRBV30 and TRBJ2-6; 7 bases agree with TRBD1. The CDR3 extends over 19 amino acids. V lost 2 bases, J lost 0 bases, and 13 bases stayed unmatched. Germline CDR1 GTSNPN, CDR2 SVGIG (reference sequence). The DNA for the CDR3 is TGTGCCTGGAGTCCCCTGGGGGACAGATTCCTCTCTGGGGCCAACGTCCTGACTTTC. This sequence encodes CAWSPLGDRFLSGANVLTF.

The chain is built from TRBV27 and TRBJ2-7; tentatively, D is TRBD1 (5 bases). The V gene lost 3 bases and the J gene lost 5 bases, with 11 bases spanning the gap. CDR1 MNHEY and CDR2 SMNVEV come from the germline V gene (reference sequence). CDR3 length equals 13 residues. In DNA, the CDR3 is TGTGCCAGCAGTTTCAGGGTAGGCGACGAGCAGTACTTC. This codes for CASSFRVGDEQYF.

Comments on this clone: The germline gene is not matched at one end of the junction; a read error may be the cause. The chain carries TRBV7-9 and TRBJ1-4; D might be TRBD1 (5 bases). In germline, CDR1 is SEHNR, CDR2 FQNEAQ (reference sequence). The CDR3 sequence is 15 residues long. The CDR3 DNA is TGTTCCAGCAGCTTTCCGGGGGCAACTAATGAAAAACTGTTTTTT. Its translation is CSSSFPGATNEKLFF. Variable domain in full (rest from reference TRBV7-9 and TRBJ1-4): DTGVSQNPRHKITKRGQNVTFRCDPISEHNRLYWYRQTLGQGPEFLTYFQNEAQLEKSRLLSDRFSAERPKGSFSTLEIQRTEQGDSAMYLCSSSFPGATNEKLFFGSGTQLSVL.

This chain connects TRBV7-2 to TRBJ1-2, with unresolved D. CDR1 and CDR2 from the germline V gene are SGHTA and FQGNSA. Trimming removed 7 bases at V and 4 bases at J, with 19 bases between. This CDR3 spans 15 amino acids. The CDR3 protein is CASTRDTSKPYGYTF. CDR3 DNA sequence: TGTGCCAGCACGAGAGACACCTCGAAACCCTATGGCTACACCTTC.

This clone came up once. This chain joins TRBV28 and TRBJ2-7, with 8 bases that match TRBD1. This CDR3 contains 15 residues. Germline values: CDR1 MDHEN, CDR2 SYDVKM. Unmatched junction bases numbered 10, after V lost 4 bases and J lost 5 bases. In DNA form, the CDR3 reads TGTGCCAGCAGTTCCTATTGGACAGGGAGCCACGAGCAGTACTTC. Translating it yields CASSSYWTGSHEQYF.

In DNA, the CDR3 is TGCGCCAGCAGCCAAGATGAAAACCGGGGCTATGGCTACACCTTC. Its translation is CASSQDENRGYGYTF. The chain links TRBV4-3 to TRBJ1-2; D is unresolved. Germline values: CDR1 LGHNA, CDR2 YSLEER. This CDR3 is 15 amino acids long. Trimming took off 0 bases at V and 4 bases at J, with 12 bases between the two ends.

The chain combines TRBV5-6 with TRBJ1-3; 11 nucleotides match TRBD1. This CDR3 comprises 15 residues. Germline CDR1 is SGHDT and CDR2 is YYEEEE. The J segment lost 4 bases and the V segment lost 4 bases, leaving 4 bases of the junction unmatched. The CDR3 region has the DNA TGTGCCAGCAGCCCGGACAGGGGGCGGGGAAACACCATATATTTT. Translated: CASSPDRGRGNTIYF. The entire variable domain, with the rest obtained from reference TRBV5-6 and TRBJ1-3, is as follows: DAGVTQSPTHLIKTRGQQVTLRCSPKSGHDTVSWYQQALGQGPQFIFQYYEEEERQRGNFPDRFSGHQFPNYSSELNVNALLLGDSALYLCASSPDRGRGNTIYFGEGSWLTVV.

This clone has only a few counts. This sequence joins TRBV6-6 and TRBJ1-1; D may be TRBD1 (5 bases). The CDR3 runs 14 residues. V was trimmed by 6 bases and J by 6 bases, leaving 17 bases between them. The V gene's germline CDR1 is MNHNY and CDR2 SVGAGI (reference sequence). CDR3 residues: CASRAYSQGSEAFF. The CDR3 bases are TGTGCCAGCAGGGCATATTCCCAGGGTTCTGAAGCTTTCTTT.

This clone has a single count. This chain uses TRBV6-1 with TRBJ1-5; tentatively, D is TRBD1 (6 bases). Trimming shortened V by 4 bases and J by 4 bases, and 17 bases separated the two germline ends. Looked up from germline, CDR1 is MNHNS and CDR2 is SASEGT. This CDR3 has 16 residues. The CDR3 DNA sequence: TGTGCCAGCAGTGGGGAGGGGGGTGGAAATAATCAGCCCCAGCATTTT. This codes for CASSGEGGGNNQPQHF.

This clone turned up a few times. The chain combines TRBV7-3 with TRBJ1-1; no clear D gene. The CDR3 length is 13 residues. Germline V lookup: CDR1 SGHTA, CDR2 FQGTGA. With 4 bases removed from V and 6 bases from J, the gap between germline ends came to 12 bases. As DNA, the CDR3 is TGTGCCAGCAGCTCACGTCCCCAGTCTGAAGCTTTCTTT. Amino acids: CASSSRPQSEAFF.

This rearrangement joins TRBV7-6 to TRBJ2-5; TRBD2 matches 8 bases. CDR3 length: 15 amino acids. The germline V gene has CDR1 SGHVS and CDR2 FNYEAQ. After removal of 5 bases from V and 5 bases from J, the junction contained 10 bases not matched to a gene. CDR3 amino acids: CASSLRTSRTETQYF. DNA for the CDR3: TGTGCCAGCAGCCTCCGGACTAGCCGAACGGAGACCCAGTACTTC.

The rearrangement links TRBV19 to TRBJ2-5, with 9 bases matching TRBD2. J gave up 7 bases and V 6 bases, and 12 bases lay outside the gene matches. CDR1 LNHDA and CDR2 SQIVND come from the germline V gene (reference sequence). The CDR3 loop spans 15 amino acids. CDR3 loop: CASSLRLAAVWTQYF. The CDR3 region has the DNA TGTGCCAGTAGCCTCAGACTAGCGGCGGTGTGGACCCAGTACTTC. The full variable domain, completed using reference TRBV19 and TRBJ2-5, is DGGITQSPKYLFRKEGQNVTLSCEQNLNHDAMYWYRQDPGQGLRLIYYSQIVNDFQKGDIAEGYSVSREKKESFPLTVTSAQKNPTAFYLCASSLRLAAVWTQYFGPGTRLLVL.

The chain joins TRBV4-2 to TRBJ2-7, with TRBD2 identical over 12 bases. The CDR3 length is 20 residues. V gave up 3 bases and J gave up 0 bases; unmatched junction bases: 15. Germline V CDR1 and CDR2: LGHNA, YNFKEQ. CDR3 in DNA: TGTGCCAGCAGCCATCTAGGACTGTCGACTAGCGGGGGAAGCTCCTACGAGCAGTACTTC. Encoded protein: CASSHLGLSTSGGSSYEQYF.

The V and J genes are TRBV7-9 and TRBJ2-3, with 16 bases matching TRBD2. Germline CDR1 and CDR2: SEHNR and FQNEAQ (reference sequence). The junction had 10 bases not matched to a gene; V was cut back by 4 bases and J by 6 bases. The CDR3 length is 18 residues. The DNA for the CDR3 is TGTGCCAGCAGCTCCTCGGGACTAGCGGGAGGGCTTGACGATACGCAGTATTTT. Translated, it gives CASSSSGLAGGLDDTQYF.

The J gene is TRBJ1-6, the V gene TRBV30; D may be TRBD1 (6 bases). The germline CDR1 and CDR2 sequences are GTSNPN and SVGIG (reference sequence). Deletions cut 4 bases from V and 2 bases from J, with 12 bases between. The CDR3 length is 15 residues. CDR3 DNA sequence: TGTGCCTGGATTCCCAGGGGAACCTATAATTCACCCCTCCACTTT. Amino acids: CAWIPRGTYNSPLHF.